The present T cell receptor beta chain was sequenced within a study of OX40 agonist ivuxolimab in advanced cancers. The CDR3 is 18 amino acids. Trimming shortened V by 3 bases and J by 5 bases, and 25 bases separated the two germline ends. Germline values: CDR1 SEHNR, CDR2 FQNEAQ (reference sequence). Assay used: immunoSEQ multiplex PCR; TCRdb lists only in-frame clones, some missing. The repertoire holds some 20,000 clones, with roughly 84% as singletons. The source was CD4+ or CD8+ T cells sorted from blood, collected in a trial of the OX40 agonist ivuxolimab. The chain carries TRBV7-9 and TRBJ1-2, with D perhaps TRBD1 (5 bases). The source is an adult with an advanced solid tumor such as melanoma, head and neck, liver or kidney cancer. For the CDR3, the DNA is TGTGCCAGCAGCTTTGCTCAATTGACAGCTTTGGGAAGATATGGCTACACCTTC. Translated: CASSFAQLTALGRYGYTF.